What follows is one T cell receptor beta chain and its context. The CDR3 sequence is 15 residues long. Germline V gives CDR1 ENHRY, CDR2 SYGVKD. Trimming cost V 2 bases and J 3 bases; bases outside gene matches: 5. This sample was included in a study of technical replicates of blood from a handful of donors. Some clones are missing from TCRdb's copy, which holds only in-frame ones; the method was immunoSEQ multiplex PCR. Of roughly 12,000 clones listed, roughly 79% were seen once; the top ten hold about 14%. The sample was PBMCs. The receptor's source is a human donor in good health. V gene TRBV10-3 combines with J gene TRBJ1-2, with 8 nucleotides matching TRBD1. The CDR3 here is CAISEGGRGHYGYTF. CDR3 coding DNA: TGTGCCATCAGTGAGGGGGGCAGGGGGCACTATGGCTACACCTTC.